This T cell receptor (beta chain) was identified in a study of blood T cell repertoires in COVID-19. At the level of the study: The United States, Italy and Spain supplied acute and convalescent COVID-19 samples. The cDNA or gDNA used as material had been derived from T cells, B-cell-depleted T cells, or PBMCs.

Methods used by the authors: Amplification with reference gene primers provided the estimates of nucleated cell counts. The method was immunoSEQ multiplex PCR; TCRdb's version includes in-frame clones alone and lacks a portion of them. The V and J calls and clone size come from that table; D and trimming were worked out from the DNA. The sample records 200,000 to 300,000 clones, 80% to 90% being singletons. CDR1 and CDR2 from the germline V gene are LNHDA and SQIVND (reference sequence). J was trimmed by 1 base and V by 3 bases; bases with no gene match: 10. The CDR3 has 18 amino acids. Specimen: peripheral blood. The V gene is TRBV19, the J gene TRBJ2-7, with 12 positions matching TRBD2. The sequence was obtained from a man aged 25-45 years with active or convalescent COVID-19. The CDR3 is CASSIGAGLAGTSYEQYF. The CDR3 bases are TGTGCCAGTAGTATTGGGGCTGGACTAGCGGGGACTTCCTACGAGCAGTACTTC.